This T cell receptor (beta chain) is drawn from a study of blood T cell repertoires in COVID-19. V lost 3 bases, J lost 2 bases, and 6 bases stayed unmatched. The V gene's germline CDR1 is MNHNS and CDR2 SASEGT. There are 16 residues in the CDR3. Per the original methods: Nucleated cell counts were estimated from reference gene primer amplification. Profiling relied on immunoSEQ multiplex PCR, and the TCRdb table lists in-frame clones only, not all of them. V and J calls and clone size are given by that table; D and trimming were obtained from the DNA. In the table there are 250,000 to 400,000 clones, around 88% of which are singletons. Patients of the Seattle cohort, enrolled during active infection, were followed longitudinally.

Sequenced material: peripheral blood. The sequence came from a woman younger than 45 with COVID-19, enrolled during active disease. The chain uses TRBV6-1 and TRBJ2-3; 9 nucleotides agree with TRBD2. The CDR3 protein is CASSEETSGYTDTQYF. The CDR3 region has the DNA TGTGCCAGCAGTGAGGAAACTAGCGGGTACACAGATACGCAGTATTTT.